The following is a T cell receptor beta chain sequence with its context. This entry is derived from a study of Graves' ophthalmopathy and Graves' hyperthyroidism. RNA transcripts were the source from which TCR beta CDR3 regions were amplified. Investigators did first-round RT-PCR with HTBI primers, then second-round multiplex PCR. A single record per CDR3 protein comes from TCRdb applying MiXCR to the multiplex PCR reads. The sample comprises around 590,000 distinct CDR3 sequences, roughly 40% of which are singletons, and less than 4.5% rests with the top ten. Germline V gene sequence: CDR1 SGHVS, CDR2 FQNEAQ. The CDR3 runs 16 residues. Trimming pared 5 bases from V and 1 base from J, leaving 17 bases between. Researchers turned away patients with other autoimmune diseases, uncontrolled infections, pregnancy or lactation. Orbital computed tomography and thyroid ultrasound, along with TRAb, serum thyroxine and clinical symptoms, underpinned diagnosis.

This sequence originates from an adult man with Graves' hyperthyroidism. V and J are TRBV7-8 and TRBJ1-1; D might be TRBD1 (6 bases). The sample comprised peripheral blood or thyroid tissue (not recorded which). The CDR3 sequence: CASSPRGGGRNTEAFF. The CDR3 nucleotides read TGTGCCAGCAGCCCCCGCGGAGGGGGGAGGAACACTGAAGCTTTCTTT.